The clone carrying this TCR beta chain was detected only a few times. Its antigen is currently unknown. These data belong to a study of identical twins. Broader study findings: While abundant cord blood beta clonotypes carried fewer insertions, memory repertoires showed no such pattern.

Each CDR3 protein gets one entry after TCRdb re-called the 5' RACE reads with MiXCR. The sample records around 670,000 distinct CDR3 sequences, approximately 6% being singletons. Sequenced input: naive T cells sorted from blood. This clonotype was sampled from a man aged 18 to 29 in good health.

The CDR3 protein is CASSEGQLPYEQYF. The CDR3 bases are TGTGCCAGCTCGGAGGGACAGCTTCCCTACGAGCAGTACTTC. The chain couples TRBV6-1 to TRBJ2-7; perhaps TRBD1 as D (7 bases). This CDR3 contains 14 residues. Per germline, CDR1 MNHNS and CDR2 SASEGT. The V end lost 8 bases, the J end lost 2 bases, and 16 bases lay between the germline ends.